Listed below are T cell receptor beta chains from one sample, sequenced in a study of OX40 agonist ivuxolimab in advanced cancers. The data were produced by immunoSEQ multiplex PCR, yet TCRdb's version contains in-frame clones alone and is incomplete. This sample carries under 65,000 clones, approximately 90% of them seen once, and the ten largest clones take less than 0.85%. This specimen was CD4+ or CD8+ T cells sorted from blood, taken in a trial of the OX40 agonist ivuxolimab. The receptors come from an adult with an advanced solid tumor such as melanoma, head and neck, liver or kidney cancer. Each CDR3 is given with its conserved first and last residue. Clone size is not always given. Where it is, it says once, few, many or a class for expanded clones.

abundance	v_gene	CDR3aa
once	TRBV6-6	CASTWQADTTDTQYF
-	TRBV9	CASSPRTGTDTQYF
-	TRBV7-2	CASSQGLAEIQETQYF
-	TRBV18	CASSPDGDEQYF
few	TRBV28	CASSFQPGTSGSREQFF
-	TRBV15	CATSRAGGSTDTQYF
-	TRBV7-2	CASSPHGGPTGELFF
few	TRBV5-8	CASSFGTRRTEAFF
-	TRBV4-3	CASSPEQGRREKLFF
once	TRBV7-2	CASSRGGPQETQYF
-	TRBV30	CAWSVGVSYGYTF
-	TRBV4-3	CASRKGSGNNSPLHF
once	TRBV11-3	CASSPGQASETQYF
few	TRBV19	CATESGTSYEQYF
-	TRBV7-2	CASSPGPHRDGRNIQYF
-	TRBV27	CASSTGQGWQPQHF
-	TRBV5-6	CASSLGLAGGAGELFF
-	TRBV28	CASSLPLSGNNEQFF
-	TRBV11-3	CASSLSFSYNEQFF
-	TRBV4-2	CASSQETSYEQYF
-	TRBV28	CASSFRGEGTDTQYF
-	TRBV5-1	CASSSLGAREKLFF
-	TRBV9	CASSVEQETQYF
-	TRBV5-1	CASSLGTNNEQFF
-	TRBV19	CASYGLYTGELFF